A selection of T cell receptor beta chains follows, all from one sample in a study of beta chain features in type 1 diabetes. Assay used: immunoSEQ multiplex PCR; TCRdb lists only in-frame clones, some missing. The sample consists of under 300,000 clones, 25% to 30% of them appearing once. The sample comprised central memory CD4+ T cells from blood. The receptors were gathered from a man aged 25-45 years in good health. The CDR3 runs from the conserved cysteine through the conserved F or W. A D gene is named only where the DNA matches it firmly. Size values are once, few and many counts, or a class for expanded clones, and some rows have none.

size	V	J	D	DNA	CDR3
.	TRBV4-3	TRBJ1-2	.	TGCGCCAGCAGCCAAGATAGAGGCGGAGGCTACACCTTC	CASSQDRGGGYTF
.	TRBV28	TRBJ2-1	TRBD2	TGTGCCAGCAGTCCCCCTACTAGCGGCGCCTACAATGAGCAGTTCTTC	CASSPPTSGAYNEQFF
.	TRBV7-9	TRBJ2-3	.	TGTGCCAGCAGCTTAGCCCTAGAGTGGGGGCTCACAGATACGCAGTATTTT	CASSLALEWGLTDTQYF
.	TRBV30	TRBJ2-6	.	TGTGCCTGGACCGCGGGCCTCCCTGGGGCCAACGTCCTGACTTTC	CAWTAGLPGANVLTF
few	TRBV7-2	TRBJ1-5	.	TGTGCCAGCAGTCGCCCAGAGGTAAATCAGCCCCAGCATTTT	CASSRPEVNQPQHF
.	TRBV7-2	TRBJ2-5	TRBD2	TGTGCCAGCAGCTTAATAGCCGGGACTAGCGGGAGCAGGGAGACCCAGTACTTC	CASSLIAGTSGSRETQYF
.	TRBV9	TRBJ2-7	TRBD2	TGTGCCAGCAGTTCGGGAGGTCGGGACGAGCAGTACTTC	CASSSGGRDEQYF
.	TRBV9	TRBJ1-1	.	TGTGCCAGCAGCGCTTCAGGTCTCACTGAAGCTTTCTTT	CASSASGLTEAFF
few	TRBV7-2	TRBJ2-3	.	TGTGCCAGCAGCTTATCCCACGCCACAGATACGCAGTATTTT	CASSLSHATDTQYF
.	TRBV30	TRBJ2-1	TRBD2	TGTGCCTGGAGTTCTCCGACTAGCGGGGGACTCAATGAGCAGTTCTTC	CAWSSPTSGGLNEQFF
.	TRBV5-4	TRBJ2-1	TRBD2	TGTGCCAGCAGCCCGCAACCGACTAGCGGGGGCAATGAGCAGTTCTTC	CASSPQPTSGGNEQFF
.	TRBV7-9	TRBJ2-1	.	TGTGCCAGCAGTTCCCCCGGGGCTAGCCTTAGCTCCTACAATGAGCAGTTCTTC	CASSSPGASLSSYNEQFF
few	TRBV28	TRBJ2-5	TRBD2	TGTGCCAGCAGTAGCGCTGGACTAGCGGCACAAGAGACCCAGTACTTC	CASSSAGLAAQETQYF
few	TRBV29-1	TRBJ2-7	TRBD2	TGCAGCGTTGATCCTAGCGGGAGTTGGATGGAGGACGAGCAGTACTTC	CSVDPSGSWMEDEQYF
few	TRBV15	TRBJ1-6	.	TGTGCCACCAGCAGAGACCGGGACCCGCGGTCGCCCCTCCACTTT	CATSRDRDPRSPLHF
.	TRBV20-1	TRBJ2-7	.	TGCAGTGCTTCTCTAGCCTACGAGCAGTACTTC	CSASLAYEQYF
.	TRBV7-9	TRBJ1-2	.	TGTGCCAGCAGCCAGTCGGGGGATGGCTACACCTTC	CASSQSGDGYTF
.	TRBV2	TRBJ1-2	.	TGTGCCAGCAGTGAGGGAGGGGGCTATGGCTACACCTTC	CASSEGGGYGYTF
few	TRBV7-2	TRBJ2-3	.	TGTGCCAGCAGCTTATCTGGCACGAACACAGATACGCAGTATTTT	CASSLSGTNTDTQYF
.	TRBV5-1	TRBJ2-5	.	TGCGCCAGCAGTTACGCAGGGGTGGAGACCCAGTACTTC	CASSYAGVETQYF
.	TRBV2	TRBJ1-5	TRBD1	TGTGCCAGCAGTTCTAAGGGGGCTAGCAATCAGCCCCAGCATTTT	CASSSKGASNQPQHF
few	TRBV2	TRBJ2-5	TRBD1	TGTGCCAGCAGGCGACGGGGGACAGGCAGCCAAGAGACCCAGTACTTC	CASRRRGTGSQETQYF
.	TRBV7-6	TRBJ2-7	TRBD1	TGTGCCAGCAGCCTACGACAGGGCGCTACCTACGAGCAGTACTTC	CASSLRQGATYEQYF
.	TRBV7-2	TRBJ2-3	TRBD1	TGTGCCAGCAGCTCTCCGGGACAGGGGGCCTATACGCAGTATTTT	CASSSPGQGAYTQYF
.	TRBV28	TRBJ2-3	TRBD2	TGTGCCAGCCCTCCGGCAGGTAGCGGGACAAATACGCAGTATTTT	CASPPAGSGTNTQYF
few	TRBV6-1	TRBJ2-7	TRBD1	TGTGCCAGCAGGAGGACAGGGGGCGAGCAGTACTTC	CASRRTGGEQYF
few	TRBV5-1	TRBJ2-5	.	TGCGCCAGCAGCTATGGACTATCCCAAGAGACCCAGTACTTC	CASSYGLSQETQYF
.	TRBV6-1	TRBJ2-2	.	TGTGCCAGCAGTGAAGCGCTTGGGCTACCGACCGGGGAGCTGTTTTTT	CASSEALGLPTGELFF
many	TRBV9	TRBJ1-1	.	TGTGCCAGCAGCGTAGACGCCAGGGCGGTTGAGGCTTTCTTT	CASSVDARAVEAFF
.	TRBV6-6	TRBJ2-7	TRBD2	TGTGCCAGCAGCACCCACAGCGGGGAGAGCTCCTACGAGCAGTACTTC	CASSTHSGESSYEQYF
.	TRBV7-9	TRBJ2-5	.	TGTGCCAGCAGCTTAGGAAGGGTTTGGCAAGAGACCCAGTACTTC	CASSLGRVWQETQYF
.	TRBV30	TRBJ1-3	.	TGTGCCTGGAGTCCTAACTCTGGAAACACCATATATTTT	CAWSPNSGNTIYF
many	TRBV28	TRBJ2-1	.	TGTGCCAGCAGTCGCGAGCTTGAGCAGTTCTTC	CASSRELEQFF
few	TRBV30	TRBJ2-1	TRBD2	TGTGCCTGGAGCGGCGGGAGGGCCGGCAATGAGCAGTTCTTC	CAWSGGRAGNEQFF
.	TRBV27	TRBJ2-5	TRBD2	TGTGCCAGCAGTTTACGACTAGCGGGAGCTGGCGAGACCCAGTACTTC	CASSLRLAGAGETQYF
.	TRBV9	TRBJ2-3	TRBD2	TGTGCCAGCACGCTAGCGGGAGGGTTGACAGATACGCAGTATTTT	CASTLAGGLTDTQYF
many	TRBV14	TRBJ2-1	.	TGTGCCAGCAGCCCGGATCGTGGGCTGGCGCAGTTCTTC	CASSPDRGLAQFF
.	TRBV7-9	TRBJ1-1	TRBD1	TGTGCCAGCAGCCTCGGACAGGTGGGCACTGAAGCTTTCTTT	CASSLGQVGTEAFF
.	TRBV15	TRBJ2-4	.	TGTGCCACCAGCAGAGAGGGACGCCAAGGAAACATTCAGTACTTC	CATSREGRQGNIQYF
.	TRBV7-9	TRBJ2-5	.	TGTGCCAGCAGCTCCCCGTCGGGCGGCCAAGAGACCCAGTACTTC	CASSSPSGGQETQYF
.	TRBV7-2	TRBJ2-7	TRBD1	TGTGCCAGCAGCAGACAGGGGTCCTCCTACGAGCAGTACTTC	CASSRQGSSYEQYF
.	TRBV7-9	TRBJ2-1	.	TGTGCCAGCAGCTTTCTTTTGGCCGGGGATCGCAATGAGCAGTTCTTC	CASSFLLAGDRNEQFF
.	TRBV6-5	TRBJ1-6	TRBD1	TGTGCCAGCAGTCGACCGACAGGGCCAGGTTCACCCCTCCACTTT	CASSRPTGPGSPLHF
many	TRBV27	TRBJ2-1	TRBD2	TGTGCCAGCAGTTTTGGGGGGGACCCCTCCTACAATGAGCAGTTCTTC	CASSFGGDPSYNEQFF
.	TRBV2	TRBJ2-1	.	TGTGCCAGCAGCTTTACGGGGGCCAATGAGCAGTTCTTC	CASSFTGANEQFF
.	TRBV5-1	TRBJ2-1	.	TGCGCCAGCAGCCTTACCGGCCGAGAACGGAATGAGCAGTTCTTC	CASSLTGRERNEQFF
once	TRBV7-9	TRBJ2-1	.	TGTGCCAGCACCCGCTTACGGTTCAATGAGCAGTTCTTC	CASTRLRFNEQFF
few	TRBV7-9	TRBJ2-1	TRBD2	TGTGCCAGCAGCTCAGGGGCTAGCGGGAGTGACAAAACCTACAATGAGCAGTTCTTC	CASSSGASGSDKTYNEQFF
.	TRBV7-8	TRBJ2-5	.	TGTGCCAGCAGCTTAGCGACGGGCCAAGAGACCCAGTACTTC	CASSLATGQETQYF
.	TRBV30	TRBJ1-6	.	TGTGCCTGGGTTGACATCGGGAATAATTCACCCCTCCACTTT	CAWVDIGNNSPLHF
.	TRBV18	TRBJ1-2	.	TGTGCCAGCTCACCAGGACAGAACTATGGCTACACCTTC	CASSPGQNYGYTF
few	TRBV5-6	TRBJ1-2	.	TGTGCCAGCAGCTTGCAGGGCACCTATGGCTACACCTTC	CASSLQGTYGYTF
many	TRBV7-9	TRBJ2-4	.	TGTGCCAGCAGCCGATCTGGTGGAGTCCGGGAAGCCAAAAACATTCAGTACTTC	CASSRSGGVREAKNIQYF